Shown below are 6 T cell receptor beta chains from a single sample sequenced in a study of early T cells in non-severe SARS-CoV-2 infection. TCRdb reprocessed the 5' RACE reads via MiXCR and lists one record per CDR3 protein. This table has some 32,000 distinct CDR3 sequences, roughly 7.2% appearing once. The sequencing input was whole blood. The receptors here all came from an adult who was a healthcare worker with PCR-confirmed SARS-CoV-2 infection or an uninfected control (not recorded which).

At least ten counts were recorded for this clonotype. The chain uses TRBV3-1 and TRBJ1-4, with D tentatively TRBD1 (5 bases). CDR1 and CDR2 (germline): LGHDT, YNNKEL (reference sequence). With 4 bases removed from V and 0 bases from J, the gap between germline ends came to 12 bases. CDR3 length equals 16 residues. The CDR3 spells CASSPAGDATNEKLFF. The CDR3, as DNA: TGTGCCAGCAGCCCGGCGGGGGATGCAACTAATGAAAAACTGTTTTTT.

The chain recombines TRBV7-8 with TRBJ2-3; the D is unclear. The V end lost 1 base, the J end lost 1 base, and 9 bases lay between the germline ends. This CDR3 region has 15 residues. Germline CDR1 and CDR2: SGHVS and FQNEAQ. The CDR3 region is CASSLVPSRTDTQYF. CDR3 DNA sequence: TGTGCCAGCAGCTTAGTTCCCAGCCGCACAGATACGCAGTATTTT.

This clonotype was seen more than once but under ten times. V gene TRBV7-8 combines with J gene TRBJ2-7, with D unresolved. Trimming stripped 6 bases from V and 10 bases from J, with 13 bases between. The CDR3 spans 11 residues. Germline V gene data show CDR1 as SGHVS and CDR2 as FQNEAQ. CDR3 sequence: CASRSMGPQYF. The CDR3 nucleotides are TGTGCCAGCAGGTCAATGGGTCCCCAGTACTTC. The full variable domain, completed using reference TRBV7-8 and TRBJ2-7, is GAGVSQSPRYKVAKRGQDVALRCDPISGHVSLFWYQQALGQGPEFLTYFQNEAQLDKSGLPSDRFFAERPEGSVSTLKIQRTQQEDSAVYLCASRSMGPQYFGPGTRLTVT.

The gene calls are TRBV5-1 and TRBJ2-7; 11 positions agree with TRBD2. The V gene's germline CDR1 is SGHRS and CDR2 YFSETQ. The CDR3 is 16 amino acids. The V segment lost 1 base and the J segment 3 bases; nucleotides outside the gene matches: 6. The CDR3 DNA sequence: TGCGCCAGCAGCTTGTCACTAGCGGGAGAGGACTACGAGCAGTACTTC. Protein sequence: CASSLSLAGEDYEQYF.

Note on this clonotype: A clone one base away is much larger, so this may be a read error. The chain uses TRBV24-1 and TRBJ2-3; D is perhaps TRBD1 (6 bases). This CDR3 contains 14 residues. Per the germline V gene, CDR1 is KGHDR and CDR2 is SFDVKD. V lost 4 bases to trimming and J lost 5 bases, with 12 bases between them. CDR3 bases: TGTGCCACCAGTGACCCGGGGACAAGAGATACGCAGTATTTT. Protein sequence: CATSDPGTRDTQYF.

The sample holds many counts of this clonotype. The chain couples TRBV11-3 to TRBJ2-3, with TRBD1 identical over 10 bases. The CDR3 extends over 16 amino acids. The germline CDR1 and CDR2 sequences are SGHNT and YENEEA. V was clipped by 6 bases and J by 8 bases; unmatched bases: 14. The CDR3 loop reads CASSRTGDRGPGTQYF. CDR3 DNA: TGTGCCAGCAGTCGTACGGGGGACAGGGGCCCAGGTACGCAGTATTTT.